The 14 T cell receptor beta chains below all came from one sample that was sequenced in a study of blood T cell repertoires in COVID-19. The assay was immunoSEQ multiplex PCR, and TCRdb's table has in-frame clones only and misses some. Counted here are 140,000 to 150,000 clones, 80% to 90% occurring once; the ten biggest clones make up about 1.5%. Sequencing was carried out using peripheral blood. The receptors originated from a woman aged 45-59 years with acute or convalescent COVID-19.

This rearrangement joins TRBV12-3 or TRBV12-4 to TRBJ1-3, with no clear D. The CDR3 contains 12 residues. V was trimmed by 6 bases and J by 3 bases, leaving 6 bases between them. The DNA of the CDR3 is TGTGCCAGCAGCATAGTTGGAAACACCATATATTTT. Translation: CASSIVGNTIYF.

The rearrangement links TRBV6-5 to TRBJ1-1, with 9 bases matching TRBD1. The CDR3 runs to 16 residues. Germline values: CDR1 MNHEY, CDR2 SVGAGI. The V segment lost 2 bases and the J segment 0 bases; nucleotides outside the gene matches: 4. CDR3 sequence: CASSYGDRVVNTEAFF. CDR3 in DNA: TGTGCCAGCAGTTACGGGGACAGGGTTGTGAACACTGAAGCTTTCTTT.

The chain has TRBV6-5 and TRBJ1-6, with 7 positions matching TRBD1. Germline-derived CDR1 and CDR2 are MNHEY and SVGAGI. Unmatched junction bases numbered 9, after V lost 7 bases and J lost 6 bases. CDR3 length: 15 residues. The chain's CDR3 is CASTTGTESNSPLHF. The CDR3 DNA reads as TGTGCCAGCACCACCGGGACAGAATCTAATTCACCCCTCCACTTT.

This clone showed up just a few times. The CDR3 loop is CASSVPGQGLYGYTF. CDR3 coding DNA: TGCGCCAGCAGCGTACCGGGACAGGGCCTCTATGGCTACACCTTC. V usage is TRBV5-1 and J usage is TRBJ1-2; 9 positions match TRBD1. Germline V gives CDR1 SGHRS, CDR2 YFSETQ. The V and J ends lost 4 bases and 4 bases, in that order; junction bases with no gene match: 8. This CDR3 comprises 15 residues.

The chain joins TRBV19 to TRBJ2-2; TRBD2 is a possible D gene (5 bases). V was clipped by 5 bases and J by 1 base, with 8 bases between them. Germline CDR1 reads LNHDA; CDR2 reads SQIVND (reference sequence). The CDR3 runs to 14 residues. The CDR3 DNA is TGTGCCAGTAGTCTAGGACTGAACACCGGGGAGCTGTTTTTT. This codes for CASSLGLNTGELFF. Supplemented by reference TRBV19 and TRBJ2-2, the full variable domain reads DGGITQSPKYLFRKEGQNVTLSCEQNLNHDAMYWYRQDPGQGLRLIYYSQIVNDFQKGDIAEGYSVSREKKESFPLTVTSAQKNPTAFYLCASSLGLNTGELFFGEGSRLTVL.

This clone was found once. The chain carries TRBV19 and TRBJ1-6; possible D gene TRBD1, 5 bases. This CDR3 region has 17 residues. CDR1 and CDR2 (germline): LNHDA, SQIVND (reference sequence). V lost 9 bases to trimming and J lost 5 bases, with 23 bases between them. CDR3 amino acids: CASAYSTAGTNNSPLHF. CDR3 nucleotides: TGTGCCAGCGCGTATAGTACCGCCGGGACTAATAATTCACCCCTCCACTTT.

This clone was seen a single time. The V and J genes are TRBV28 and TRBJ2-7; a weak D match, TRBD1 (8 bases). The germline CDR1 and CDR2 sequences are MDHEN and SYDVKM. The V and J ends lost 7 bases and 5 bases respectively, with 18 bases between them. This CDR3 comprises 14 residues. The CDR3 DNA follows: TGTGCCAGCACCTACAGGGGGGGACAGGACGAGCAGTACTTC. This encodes CASTYRGGQDEQYF.

The rearrangement uses TRBV2 and TRBJ1-2, with unresolved D. Trimming left V 1 base short and J 0 bases short, with 6 bases between. This CDR3 comprises 14 residues. Germline CDR1 is SNHLY and CDR2 is FYNNEI. The CDR3 nucleotides are TGTGCCAGCAGTGAAGGAGATTCTAACTATGGCTACACCTTC. Residues: CASSEGDSNYGYTF.

In DNA form, the CDR3 reads TGTGCCAGCAGCTTGAGGCCCCTCCTACAGGGTAGGACCGGGGAGCTGTTTTTT. Protein sequence: CASSLRPLLQGRTGELFF. The rearrangement uses TRBV7-2 and TRBJ2-2, with D possibly TRBD1 on 6 matching bases. Germline CDR1 SGHTA, CDR2 FQGNSA. The CDR3 is made up of 18 amino acids. Trimming removed 3 bases from V and 5 bases from J, with 22 bases in between.

The chain uses TRBV7-3 and TRBJ2-3; TRBD1 matches at 9 bases. Germline CDR1 and CDR2: SGHTA and FQGTGA. The junction had 8 bases not matched to a gene; V was cut back by 6 bases and J by 4 bases. The length of the CDR3 is 15 residues. The CDR3 region is CASSTGTGWADTQYF. DNA for the CDR3: TGTGCCAGCAGTACGGGGACAGGGTGGGCAGATACGCAGTATTTT.

The chain carries TRBV6-5 and TRBJ1-2, with a possible D match to TRBD1 (5 bases). Trimming took off 4 bases at V and 4 bases at J, with 10 bases between the two ends. The CDR3 is 13 amino acids. Germline V gives CDR1 MNHEY, CDR2 SVGAGI. The CDR3 loop reads CASSLKGSYGYTF. The CDR3 DNA sequence: TGTGCCAGCAGTTTGAAGGGGTCCTATGGCTACACCTTC.

This clone was counted a single time. V usage is TRBV18 and J usage is TRBJ2-2; 7 positions agree with TRBD1. J lost 4 bases, V lost 4 bases, and 6 bases had no gene match. The CDR3 runs to 15 residues. CDR1 is KGHSH, CDR2 LQKENI, per germline. Here the CDR3 DNA reads TGTGCCAGCTCACGTGACAGGGCCTTCACCGGGGAGCTGTTTTTT. It encodes CASSRDRAFTGELFF.

This clone appeared a single time. The chain recombines TRBV10-1 with TRBJ2-2; 12 bases match TRBD1. Germline V gene sequence: CDR1 WNHNN, CDR2 SYGVQD (reference sequence). Trimming cost V 5 bases and J 6 bases; bases outside gene matches: 7. There are 16 residues in the CDR3. The CDR3 sequence is CASSPPGQGASGELFF. The CDR3 DNA follows: TGCGCCAGCAGTCCCCCGGGACAGGGGGCTTCCGGGGAGCTGTTTTTT.

The rearrangement links TRBV25-1 to TRBJ2-1, with 7 bases identical to TRBD2. Germline values: CDR1 MGHDK, CDR2 SYGVNS. With 8 bases clipped from V and 4 bases from J, the junction kept 5 bases outside the gene matches. This CDR3 region has 13 residues. As DNA, the CDR3 is TGTGCCAGCCGTTTGGGGGGGTACAATGAGCAGTTCTTC. It translates to CASRLGGYNEQFF.